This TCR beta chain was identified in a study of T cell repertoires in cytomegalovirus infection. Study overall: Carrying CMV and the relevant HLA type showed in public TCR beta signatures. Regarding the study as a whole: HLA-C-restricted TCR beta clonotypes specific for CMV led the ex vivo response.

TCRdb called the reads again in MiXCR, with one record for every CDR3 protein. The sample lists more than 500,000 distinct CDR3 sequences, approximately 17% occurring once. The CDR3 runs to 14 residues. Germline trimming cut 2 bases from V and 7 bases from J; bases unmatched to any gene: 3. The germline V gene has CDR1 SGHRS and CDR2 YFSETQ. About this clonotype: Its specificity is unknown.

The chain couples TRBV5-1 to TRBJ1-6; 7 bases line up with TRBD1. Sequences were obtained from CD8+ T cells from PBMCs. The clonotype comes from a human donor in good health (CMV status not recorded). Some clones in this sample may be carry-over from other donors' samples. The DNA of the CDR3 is TGCGCCAGCAGCTTAAGCAGGGGGAATTCACCCCTCCACTTT. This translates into CASSLSRGNSPLHF.